Listed here is a single TCR beta chain. This sample was taken from a study of blood T cell repertoires in COVID-19. Overall study context: There were acute and convalescent COVID-19 samples, and they came from the United States, Italy and Spain.

Methods used by the authors: It was from reference gene primer amplification that nucleated cell counts were estimated. Data came from immunoSEQ multiplex PCR; TCRdb stores just in-frame clones and leaves some out. V and J calls and clone size are as listed in that table; D and trimming were resolved from the DNA. The data show about 400,000 clones, with 88% seen just once and 2% to 2.5% held by the top ten. Germline-derived CDR1 and CDR2 are SGHDN and FVKESK. The CDR3 has 13 amino acids. V lost 5 bases and J lost 8, with 15 bases in between. This TCR was recovered from a woman aged 40-49 years with acute COVID-19. The chain carries TRBV14 and TRBJ1-2; maybe TRBD1 (6 bases). Sequencing was done on a sample of PBMCs or T cells enriched from blood (not recorded which). This chain's CDR3 is CASSLQRQVGYTF. CDR3 nucleotide sequence: TGTGCCAGCAGCTTACAACGACAGGTCGGCTACACCTTC.